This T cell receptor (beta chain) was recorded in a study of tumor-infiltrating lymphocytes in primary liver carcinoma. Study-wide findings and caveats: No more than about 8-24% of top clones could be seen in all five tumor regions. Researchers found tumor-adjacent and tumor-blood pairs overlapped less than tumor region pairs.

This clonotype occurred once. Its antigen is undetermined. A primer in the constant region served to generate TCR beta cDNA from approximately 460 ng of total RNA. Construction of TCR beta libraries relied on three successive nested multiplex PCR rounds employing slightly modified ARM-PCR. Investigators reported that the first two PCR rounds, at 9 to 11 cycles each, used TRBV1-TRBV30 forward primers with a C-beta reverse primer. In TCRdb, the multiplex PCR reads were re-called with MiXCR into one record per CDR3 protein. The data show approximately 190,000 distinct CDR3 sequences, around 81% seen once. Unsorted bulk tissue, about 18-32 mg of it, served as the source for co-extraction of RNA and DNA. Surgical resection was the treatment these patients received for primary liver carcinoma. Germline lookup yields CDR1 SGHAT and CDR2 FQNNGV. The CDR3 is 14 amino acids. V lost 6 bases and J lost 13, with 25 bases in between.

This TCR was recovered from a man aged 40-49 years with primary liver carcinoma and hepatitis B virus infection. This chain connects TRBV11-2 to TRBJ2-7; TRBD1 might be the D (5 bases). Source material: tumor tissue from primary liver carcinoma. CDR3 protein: CASRSNRNSYKPYF. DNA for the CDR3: TGTGCCAGCAGGTCTAACAGGAACTCCTACAAGCCATACTTC.